Below, 21 T cell receptor beta chains from the same sample are listed, as sequenced in a study of blood T cells in healthy people across ages. A second about 7 to 12 cycle PCR used barcoded and J-beta primers. From the 5' RACE reads, TCRdb called clonotypes with MiXCR, one entry per CDR3 protein. Counted here are fewer than 950,000 distinct CDR3 sequences, about 34% occurring once; the ten biggest clones make up roughly 13%. The specimen sequenced was blood. These receptors were taken from a man aged 18 to 35 in good health.

The genes are TRBV5-1 and TRBJ1-2, with 8 nucleotides matching TRBD1. Germline CDR1 SGHRS, CDR2 YFSETQ. The CDR3 sequence is 15 residues long. J lost 0 bases, V lost 4 bases, and 5 bases had no gene match. DNA for the CDR3: TGCGCCAGCAGCCTCCGGACAGGGACTAACTATGGCTACACCTTC. Protein: CASSLRTGTNYGYTF.

V is TRBV16 and J is TRBJ1-5; a possible D gene is TRBD1 (5 bases). V was pared by 1 base and J by 2 bases, with 12 bases between. The CDR3 consists of 16 residues. From germline, CDR1 is KGHSY and CDR2 FQNENV. In nucleotides, the CDR3 is TGTGCCAGCAGCCAATTTTCGGGGGGTGGCAATCAGCCCCAGCATTTT. Protein: CASSQFSGGGNQPQHF.

This clonotype has a count of ten or more. The chain is built from TRBV24-1 and TRBJ2-1; D is undetermined. This CDR3 has 12 residues. V lost 1 base and J lost 7, with 4 bases in between. Germline values: CDR1 KGHDR, CDR2 SFDVKD. The CDR3 is CATSDFDNEQFF. As DNA, the CDR3 is TGTGCCACCAGTGATTTTGATAATGAGCAGTTCTTC.

The gene calls are TRBV6-2 or TRBV6-3 and TRBJ2-5; D is ambiguous. The V and J ends lost 6 bases and 0 bases respectively, with 17 bases between them. This CDR3 spans 16 amino acids. The germline gives CDR1 MNHEY, CDR2 SVGEGT. DNA for the CDR3: TGTGCCAGCAGACCCTCGACCGACCCCTACCAAGAGACCCAGTACTTC. Encoded protein: CASRPSTDPYQETQYF.

Notes on this clonotype: An end of the junction does not agree with germline; a read error may underlie this. The chain combines TRBV20-1 with TRBJ1-2, with 7 bases fitting TRBD1. The germline CDR1 and CDR2 sequences are DFQATT and SNEGSKA (reference sequence). The CDR3 is made up of 16 amino acids. In DNA, the CDR3 is TGCAGTACTAGAGAGGGAACTGGACAGGCCGGCTATGGCTACACCTTC. This translates into CSTREGTGQAGYGYTF.

The gene calls are TRBV4-1 and TRBJ1-5, with D possibly matching TRBD1 (6 bases). The CDR3 is 15 residues long. Germline V gives CDR1 MGHRA, CDR2 YSYEKL. Trimming pared 2 bases from V and 0 bases from J, leaving 8 bases between. CDR3 in amino acids: CASSQRTDSNQPQHF. The DNA for the CDR3 is TGCGCCAGCAGCCAACGGACAGATAGCAATCAGCCCCAGCATTTT.

This clonotype has more than one count but fewer than ten. The chain joins TRBV12-3 or TRBV12-4 to TRBJ2-1, with 12 bases fitting TRBD2. The CDR3 has 16 residues. Trimming removed 5 bases from V and 6 bases from J; junction bases left unmatched: 8. The CDR3 reads CASSPPSGGGGNEQFF. The CDR3 DNA is TGTGCCAGCAGTCCTCCTAGCGGGGGGGGGGGCAATGAGCAGTTCTTC.

The V call is TRBV20-1, the J call TRBJ2-3, with D perhaps given as TRBD1 or TRBD2 (5 bases each). The CDR3 spans 15 residues. Trimming removed 0 bases at V and 5 bases at J, with 15 bases between. Germline V gene data show CDR1 as DFQATT and CDR2 as SNEGSKA (reference sequence). The CDR3 is CSARDGKERGDTQYF. The CDR3 coding sequence is TGCAGTGCTAGAGATGGGAAGGAGAGGGGAGATACGCAGTATTTT.

The table lists this clonotype with a few counts. The rearrangement uses TRBV7-6 and TRBJ1-2; maybe TRBD1 (6 bases). This CDR3 is 13 amino acids long. The germline V gene encodes CDR1 SGHVS and CDR2 FNYEAQ. V was cut by 5 bases and J by 11 bases, with 18 bases left in between. The CDR3 DNA is TGTGCCAGCAGCCCACCCTCGGGGCAGGGGTACACCTTC. Translated, it gives CASSPPSGQGYTF.

The rearrangement uses TRBV27 and TRBJ1-1; D unclear. CDR1 is MNHEY and CDR2 is SMNVEV in the germline V gene (reference sequence). Trimming removed 5 bases at V and 7 bases at J, with 14 bases between. CDR3 size: 13 residues. CDR3 loop: CASSREIGYEAFF. CDR3 nucleotide sequence: TGTGCCAGCAGTCGGGAAATTGGCTATGAAGCTTTCTTT.

This chain links TRBV10-3 with TRBJ2-7; TRBD1 aligns across 7 bases. In germline, CDR1 is ENHRY, CDR2 SYGVKD. The V gene end was trimmed by 6 bases and the J gene end by 5 bases; junction bases not matched to a gene: 10. The CDR3 has 14 residues. CDR3 DNA sequence: TGTGCCATCAGACGGACAGGCTCTTCCCACGAGCAGTACTTC. Amino acids: CAIRRTGSSHEQYF.

The rearrangement uses TRBV20-1 and TRBJ2-5, with 8 bases identical to TRBD2. CDR3 length: 13 amino acids. With V trimmed by 2 bases and J by 5 bases, 4 bases remained unmatched. CDR1 DFQATT and CDR2 SNEGSKA come from the germline V gene (reference sequence). CDR3 DNA: TGCAGTGCTAGACGGCTAGCGGGTGAGACCCAGTACTTC. Encoded protein: CSARRLAGETQYF.

The chain recombines TRBV10-3 with TRBJ2-7, with TRBD1 identical over 11 bases. The V gene end was trimmed by 8 bases and the J gene end by 6 bases; junction bases not matched to a gene: 6. CDR3 length: 13 amino acids. CDR1 is ENHRY, CDR2 SYGVKD, per germline. CDR3 DNA sequence: TGTGCCATCGGGACAGGGGGTACTGGCGAGCAGTACTTC. Protein sequence: CAIGTGGTGEQYF.

Only a few counts were recorded for this clonotype. A much larger clone is a single base away; this may be a read error. The chain has TRBV9 and TRBJ2-1, with D possibly TRBD2 on 6 matching bases. CDR1 and CDR2 from the germline V gene are SGDLS and YYNGEE. The CDR3 extends over 14 amino acids. The V gene lost 3 bases and the J gene lost 1 base, with 8 bases spanning the gap. The CDR3 sequence: CASSAGVSYNEQFF. The CDR3 DNA reads as TGTGCCAGCAGCGCGGGGGTGTCCTACAATGAGCAGTTCTTC.

For this clonotype: An end of the junction does not agree with germline; a read error may underlie this. The chain links TRBV4-2 to TRBJ2-3, with TRBD1 matching 8 bases. In germline, CDR1 is LGHNA, CDR2 YNFKEQ. The CDR3 extends over 14 amino acids. In DNA, the CDR3 is TGTGCCAGCAGCCAAGAATCAGGGACAGGTACGCAGTATTTT. This translates into CASSQESGTGTQYF.

The V and J genes are TRBV2 and TRBJ2-7; the D gene is possibly TRBD2 (6 bases). This CDR3 comprises 15 residues. V lost 3 bases and J 6 bases, leaving 18 bases between the germline ends. CDR1 is SNHLY and CDR2 is FYNNEI in the germline V gene. The CDR3 nucleotides are TGTGCCAGCAGTGAGGGTAGCGGTGAGCGTTCCGAGCAGTACTTC. Its translation is CASSEGSGERSEQYF.

The chain recombines TRBV9 with TRBJ2-7, with TRBD1 matching over 7 bases. With the DNA end fitting TRBJ2-5 better, the J assignment may be wrong. There are 17 residues in the CDR3. CDR1 is SGDLS and CDR2 is YYNGEE in the germline V gene. The CDR3 coding sequence is TGTGCCAGCAGCGTAGCTCTGACGACAGGGCTTGGGGAGACCCAGTACTTC. This codes for CASSVALTTGLGETQYF.

This chain links TRBV4-3 with TRBJ1-6; a possible D gene is TRBD1 (6 bases). Trimming removed 0 bases from V and 8 bases from J, with 11 bases in between. The germline V gene has CDR1 LGHNA and CDR2 YSLEER. This CDR3 has 15 amino acids. The DNA of the CDR3 is TGCGCCAGCAGCCAAGATACAGGGTTAGATTCACCCCTCCACTTT. This translates into CASSQDTGLDSPLHF.

This clonotype was picked up many times. V and J are TRBV6-5 and TRBJ1-5; D might be TRBD1 (6 bases). Trimming shortened V by 6 bases and J by 7 bases, and 19 bases separated the two germline ends. The CDR3 loop spans 15 amino acids. The germline CDR1 and CDR2 sequences are MNHEY and SVGAGI. The CDR3 region is CASSPKPGHVQPQHF. The CDR3 DNA is TGTGCCAGCAGCCCCAAGCCGGGACACGTACAGCCCCAGCATTTT.

This clonotype was counted only a few times. The chain carries TRBV10-3 and TRBJ2-4; D remains ambiguous. Per the germline V gene, CDR1 is ENHRY and CDR2 is SYGVKD. The CDR3 is 16 residues long. Between the trimmed V and J ends, which lost 0 bases and 0 bases, there was a span of 9 bases. This chain's CDR3 is CAISESMVLAKNIQYF. In DNA, the CDR3 is TGTGCCATCAGTGAGTCGATGGTTTTAGCCAAAAACATTCAGTACTTC.

This clonotype was picked up many times. The chain couples TRBV14 to TRBJ2-3, with 8 nucleotides matching TRBD1. V lost 5 bases and J lost 3; bases outside the gene matches: 10. CDR1 is SGHDN and CDR2 is FVKESK in the germline V gene. The CDR3 totals 16 residues. This CDR3 reads CASSYQDRVRTDTQYF. As DNA, the CDR3 is TGTGCCAGCAGCTACCAGGACAGGGTGAGGACAGATACGCAGTATTTT. The complete variable domain, with remaining parts taken from reference TRBV14 and TRBJ2-3, reads EAGVTQFPSHSVIEKGQTVTLRCDPISGHDNLYWYRRVMGKEIKFLLHFVKESKQDESGMPNNRFLAERTGGTYSTLKVQPAELEDSGVYFCASSYQDRVRTDTQYFGPGTRLTVL.